The text below deals with one T cell receptor beta chain. The entry originates in a study of shared clonotypes between healthy human individuals. Original data processing: There were no quality scores in the junction-only immunoSEQ sequences, so filtering differed. The data were produced by immunoSEQ multiplex PCR, yet TCRdb's version contains in-frame clones alone and is incomplete. V and J calls and clone size follow that table, whereas D and trimming were derived from the DNA. The sample carries about 490,000 clones, more than 65% recorded once. The trim removed 7 bases at V and 0 bases at J, leaving 6 bases unmatched. In germline, CDR1 is MDHEN, CDR2 SYDVKM. The CDR3 runs 14 residues.

Sequencing was performed on PBMCs. The origin of this receptor is a woman aged 40-49 years in good health. Some clones in this sample may be carry-over from other donors' samples. The genes are TRBV28 and TRBJ2-7, with TRBD1 matching over 7 bases. CDR3 sequence (DNA): TGTGCCAGCATGTCGGACAGGAGCTCCTACGAGCAGTACTTC. It translates to CASMSDRSSYEQYF.